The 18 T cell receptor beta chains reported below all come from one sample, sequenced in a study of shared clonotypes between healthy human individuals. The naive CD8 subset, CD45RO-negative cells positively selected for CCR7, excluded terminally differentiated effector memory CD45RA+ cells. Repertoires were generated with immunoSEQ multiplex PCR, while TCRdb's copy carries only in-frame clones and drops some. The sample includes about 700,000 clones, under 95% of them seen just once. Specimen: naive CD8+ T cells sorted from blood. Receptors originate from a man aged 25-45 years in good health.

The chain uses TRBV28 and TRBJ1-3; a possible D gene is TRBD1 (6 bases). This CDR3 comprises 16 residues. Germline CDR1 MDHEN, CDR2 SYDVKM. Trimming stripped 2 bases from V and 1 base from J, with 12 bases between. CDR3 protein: CASSLGGRGSGNTIYF. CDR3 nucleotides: TGTGCCAGCAGTTTAGGTGGCAGGGGTTCTGGAAACACCATATATTTT. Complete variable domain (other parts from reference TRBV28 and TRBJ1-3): DVKVTQSSRYLVKRTGEKVFLECVQDMDHENMFWYRQDPGLGLRLIYFSYDVKMKEKGDIPEGYSVSREKKERFSLILESASTNQTSMYLCASSLGGRGSGNTIYFGEGSWLTVV.

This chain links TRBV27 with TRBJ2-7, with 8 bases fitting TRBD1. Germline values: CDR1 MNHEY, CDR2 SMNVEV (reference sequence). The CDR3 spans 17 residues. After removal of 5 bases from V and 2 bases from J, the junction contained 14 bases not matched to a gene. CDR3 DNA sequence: TGTGCCAGCAGTCCCCGAACCAGACAGGGGCCAACCTACGAGCAGTACTTC. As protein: CASSPRTRQGPTYEQYF.

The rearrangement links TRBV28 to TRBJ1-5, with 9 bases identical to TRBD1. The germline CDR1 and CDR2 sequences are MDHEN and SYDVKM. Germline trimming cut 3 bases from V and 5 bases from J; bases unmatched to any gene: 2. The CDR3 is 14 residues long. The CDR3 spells CASSLGQGYQPQHF. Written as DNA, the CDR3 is TGTGCCAGCAGTTTGGGACAGGGCTATCAGCCCCAGCATTTT.

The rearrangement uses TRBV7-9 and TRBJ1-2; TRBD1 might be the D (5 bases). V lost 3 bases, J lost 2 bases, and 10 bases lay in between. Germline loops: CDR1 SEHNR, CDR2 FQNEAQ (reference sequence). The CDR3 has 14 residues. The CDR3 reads CASSFLGQNYGYTF. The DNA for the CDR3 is TGTGCCAGCAGCTTCCTGGGGCAGAACTATGGCTACACCTTC.

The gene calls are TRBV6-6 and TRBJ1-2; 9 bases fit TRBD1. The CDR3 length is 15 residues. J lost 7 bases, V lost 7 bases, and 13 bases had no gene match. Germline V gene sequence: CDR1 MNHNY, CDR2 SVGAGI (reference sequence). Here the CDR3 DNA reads TGTGCCAGCAATATCTTCGTGGACAGGGGCTTTGGCTACACCTTC. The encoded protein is CASNIFVDRGFGYTF.

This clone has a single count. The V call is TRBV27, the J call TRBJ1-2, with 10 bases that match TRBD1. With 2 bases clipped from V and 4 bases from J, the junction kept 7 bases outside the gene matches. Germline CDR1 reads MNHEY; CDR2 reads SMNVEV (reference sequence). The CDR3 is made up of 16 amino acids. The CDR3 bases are TGTGCCAGCAGTTTAGGGGGGGGACAGGGGACCTATGGCTACACCTTC. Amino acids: CASSLGGGQGTYGYTF.

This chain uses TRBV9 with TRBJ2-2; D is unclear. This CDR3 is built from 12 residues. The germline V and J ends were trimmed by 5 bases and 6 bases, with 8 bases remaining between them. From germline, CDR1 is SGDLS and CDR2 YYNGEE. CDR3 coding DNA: TGTGCCAGCAGGTCAGGACCCGGGGAGCTGTTTTTT. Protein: CASRSGPGELFF. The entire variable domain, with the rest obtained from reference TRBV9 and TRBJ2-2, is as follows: DSGVTQTPKHLITATGQRVTLRCSPRSGDLSVYWYQQSLDQGLQFLIQYYNGEERAKGNILERFSAQQFPDLHSELNLSSLELGDSALYFCASRSGPGELFFGEGSRLTVL.

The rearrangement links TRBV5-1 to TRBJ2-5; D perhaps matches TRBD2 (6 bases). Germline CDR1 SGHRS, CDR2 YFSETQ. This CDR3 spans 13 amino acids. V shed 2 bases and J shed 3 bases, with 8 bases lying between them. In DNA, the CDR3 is TGCGCCAGCAGCTTTCGCGGGGAAGAGACCCAGTACTTC. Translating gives CASSFRGEETQYF.

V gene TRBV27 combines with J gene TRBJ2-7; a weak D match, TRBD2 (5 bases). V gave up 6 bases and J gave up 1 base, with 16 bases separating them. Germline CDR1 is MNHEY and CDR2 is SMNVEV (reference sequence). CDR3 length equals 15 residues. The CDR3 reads CASSVLGGRSYEQYF. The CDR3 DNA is TGTGCCAGCAGCGTACTAGGAGGAAGGTCCTACGAGCAGTACTTC.

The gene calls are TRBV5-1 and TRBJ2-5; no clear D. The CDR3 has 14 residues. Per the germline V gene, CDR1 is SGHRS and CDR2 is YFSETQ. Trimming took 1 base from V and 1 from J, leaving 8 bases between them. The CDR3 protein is CASSLTSAQETQYF. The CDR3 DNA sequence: TGCGCCAGCAGCTTGACCAGCGCCCAAGAGACCCAGTACTTC.

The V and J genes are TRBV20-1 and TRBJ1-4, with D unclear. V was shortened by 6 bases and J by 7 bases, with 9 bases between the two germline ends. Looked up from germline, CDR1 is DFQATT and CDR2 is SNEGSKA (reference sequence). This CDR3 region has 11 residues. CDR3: CSARAGEKLFF. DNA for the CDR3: TGCAGTGCCCGCGCTGGTGAAAAACTGTTTTTT.

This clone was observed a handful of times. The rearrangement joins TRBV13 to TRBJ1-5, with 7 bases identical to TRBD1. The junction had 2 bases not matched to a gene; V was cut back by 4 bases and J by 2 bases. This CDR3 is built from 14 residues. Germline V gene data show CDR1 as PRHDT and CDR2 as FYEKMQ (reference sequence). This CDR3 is CASSSGQRNQPQHF. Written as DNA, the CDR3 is TGTGCCAGCAGCTCGGGACAGCGCAATCAGCCCCAGCATTTT.

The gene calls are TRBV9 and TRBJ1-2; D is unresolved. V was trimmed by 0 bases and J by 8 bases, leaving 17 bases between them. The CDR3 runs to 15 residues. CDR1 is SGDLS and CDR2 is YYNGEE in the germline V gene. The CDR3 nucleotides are TGTGCCAGCAGCGTAGGGCCGGGCCATCTGGCCGGCTACACCTTC. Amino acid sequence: CASSVGPGHLAGYTF.

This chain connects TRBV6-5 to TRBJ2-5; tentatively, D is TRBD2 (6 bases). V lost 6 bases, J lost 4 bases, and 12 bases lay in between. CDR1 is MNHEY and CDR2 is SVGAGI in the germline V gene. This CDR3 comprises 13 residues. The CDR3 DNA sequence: TGTGCCAGCAGCCCGGGGGTGCCAGAGACCCAGTACTTC. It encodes CASSPGVPETQYF.

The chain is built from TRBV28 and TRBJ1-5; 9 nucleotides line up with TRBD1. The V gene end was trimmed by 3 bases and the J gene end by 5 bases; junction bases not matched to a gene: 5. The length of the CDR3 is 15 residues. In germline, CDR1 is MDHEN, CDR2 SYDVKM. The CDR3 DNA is TGTGCCAGCAGTTTGGGACAGGGAGGTTATCAGCCCCAGCATTTT. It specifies CASSLGQGGYQPQHF.

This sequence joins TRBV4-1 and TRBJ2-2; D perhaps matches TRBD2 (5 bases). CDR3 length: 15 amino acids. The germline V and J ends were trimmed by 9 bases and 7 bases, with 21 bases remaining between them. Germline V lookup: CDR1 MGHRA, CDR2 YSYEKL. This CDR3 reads CASSLIREMGGELFF. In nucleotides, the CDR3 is TGCGCCAGTTCGTTGATTAGGGAGATGGGCGGGGAGCTGTTTTTT.

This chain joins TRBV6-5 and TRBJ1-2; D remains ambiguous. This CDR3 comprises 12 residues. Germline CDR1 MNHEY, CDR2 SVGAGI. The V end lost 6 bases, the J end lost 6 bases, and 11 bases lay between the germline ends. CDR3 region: CASREGDDGYTF. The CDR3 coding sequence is TGTGCCAGCAGGGAGGGAGACGATGGCTACACCTTC.

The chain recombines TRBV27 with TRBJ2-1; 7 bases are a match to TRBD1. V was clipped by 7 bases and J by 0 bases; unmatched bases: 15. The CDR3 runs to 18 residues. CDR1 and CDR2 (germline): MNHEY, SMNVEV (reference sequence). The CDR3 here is CASMTGFTEMGSYNEQFF. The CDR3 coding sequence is TGTGCCAGCATGACAGGGTTTACCGAAATGGGCTCCTACAATGAGCAGTTCTTC.